This TCR beta chain appears in the sequencing data of a study of OX40 agonist ivuxolimab in advanced cancers. Study at large: Having had anti-PD-1, anti-PD-L1 or anti-CTLA-4 therapy before was allowed, and roughly 39% had some. General study findings and limits: More expanded clones were seen, on average, in CD8+ T cells than in CD4+.

The ends were cut back, 1 base at V and 6 bases at J, with 13 bases in the middle. CDR3 length: 15 residues. The germline gives CDR1 MNHNS, CDR2 SASEGT. TCRdb's copy holds only in-frame clones and misses some; the assay was immunoSEQ multiplex PCR. The table lists tens of thousands of clones, approximately 80% of them singletons, with 0.35% to 0.5% in the top ten. This clone turned up a few times. Antigen: not known. This material consisted of CD4+ or CD8+ T cells sorted from blood, taken in a trial of the OX40 agonist ivuxolimab. The sequence was obtained from an adult with an advanced solid tumor such as melanoma, head and neck, liver or kidney cancer. V is TRBV6-1 and J is TRBJ1-5; tentative D call: TRBD1 (5 bases). The CDR3 nucleotides are TGTGCCAGCAGTGAAGTTACATACGGGGGTCAGCCCCAGCATTTT. Translated: CASSEVTYGGQPQHF.